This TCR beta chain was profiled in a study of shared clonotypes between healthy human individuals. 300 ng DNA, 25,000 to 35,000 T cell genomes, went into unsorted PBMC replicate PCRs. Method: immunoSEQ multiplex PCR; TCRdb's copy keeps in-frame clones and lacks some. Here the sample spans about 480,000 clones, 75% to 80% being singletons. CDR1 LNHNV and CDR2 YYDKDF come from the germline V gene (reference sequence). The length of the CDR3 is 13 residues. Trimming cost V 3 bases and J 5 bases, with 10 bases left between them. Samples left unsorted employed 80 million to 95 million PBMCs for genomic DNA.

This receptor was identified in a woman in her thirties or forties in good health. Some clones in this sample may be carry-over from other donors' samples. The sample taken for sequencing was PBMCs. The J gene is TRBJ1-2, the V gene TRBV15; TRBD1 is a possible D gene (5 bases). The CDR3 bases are TGTGCCACCAGCAGTGGGTGGGGGTATGGCTACACCTTC. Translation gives CATSSGWGYGYTF.